This TCR beta chain was identified during a study of T-cell reconstitution after alpha-beta-depleted transplantation in children. This CDR3 contains 17 residues. The trim removed 3 bases at V and 1 base at J, leaving 8 bases unmatched. Germline-derived CDR1 and CDR2 are SGHRS and YFSETQ. The authors prepared the TCRbeta library with unique molecular identifiers. TCRdb independently ran MiXCR on the PCR reads; one entry per CDR3 protein. The table records 200,000 to 250,000 distinct CDR3 sequences, 9% to 10% of them present only once. This clonotype was recorded many times. This material consisted of PBMCs from the stem cell graft donor, taken from the stem cell graft. The V and J genes are TRBV5-1 and TRBJ2-3, with TRBD2 matching 10 bases. This sequence was found in a human donor who donated a stem cell graft to a child with SCID. The CDR3 bases are TGCGCCAGCAGCTACACTAGCGGGGCCGGTGGCACAGATACGCAGTATTTT. It encodes CASSYTSGAGGTDTQYF.